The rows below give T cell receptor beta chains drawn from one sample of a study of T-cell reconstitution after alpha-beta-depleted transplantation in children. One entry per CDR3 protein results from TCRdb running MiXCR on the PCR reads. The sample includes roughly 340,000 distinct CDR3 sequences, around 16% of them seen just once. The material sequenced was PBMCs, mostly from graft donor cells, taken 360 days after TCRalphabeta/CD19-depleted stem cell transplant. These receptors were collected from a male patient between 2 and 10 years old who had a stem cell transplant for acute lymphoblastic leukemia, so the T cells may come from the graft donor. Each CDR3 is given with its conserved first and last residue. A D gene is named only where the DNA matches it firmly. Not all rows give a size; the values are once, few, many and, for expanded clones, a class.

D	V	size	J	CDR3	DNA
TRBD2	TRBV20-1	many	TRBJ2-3	CSAPRTLAGSTDTQYF	TGCAGTGCCCCACGGACGCTAGCGGGATCAACAGATACGCAGTATTTT
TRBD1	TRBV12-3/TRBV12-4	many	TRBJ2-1	CASSFVQGDNEQFF	TGTGCCAGCAGTTTCGTACAGGGGGACAATGAGCAGTTCTTC
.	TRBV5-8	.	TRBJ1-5	CASSKDPRGNQPQHF	TGTGCCAGCAGCAAGGACCCCCGAGGCAATCAGCCCCAGCATTTT
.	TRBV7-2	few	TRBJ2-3	CASSETSWGGTDTQYF	TGTGCCAGCAGCGAGACCAGCTGGGGGGGCACAGATACGCAGTATTTT
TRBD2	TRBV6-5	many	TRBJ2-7	CASSYSKSSGTYEQYF	TGTGCCAGCAGTTACTCGAAATCTAGCGGGACCTACGAGCAGTACTTC
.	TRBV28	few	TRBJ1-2	CASSSGRANYGYTF	TGTGCCAGCAGTTCGGGCAGGGCGAACTATGGCTACACCTTC
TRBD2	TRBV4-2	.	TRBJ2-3	CASSQEELAGGPDTQYF	TGTGCCAGCAGCCAAGAGGAGCTAGCGGGAGGGCCAGATACGCAGTATTTT
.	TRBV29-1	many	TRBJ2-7	CSVQQGGSYEQYF	TGCAGCGTTCAACAGGGTGGGTCCTACGAGCAGTACTTC
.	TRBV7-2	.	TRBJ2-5	CASSLREKEGTQYF	TGTGCCAGCAGCTTAAGGGAGAAAGAGGGGACCCAGTACTTC
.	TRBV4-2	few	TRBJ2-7	CASSQESYEQYF	TGTGCCAGCAGCCAAGAGAGTTACGAGCAGTACTTC
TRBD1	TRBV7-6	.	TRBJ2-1	CASSLAPGQGGHNEQFF	TGTGCCAGCAGCTTAGCGCCGGGACAGGGAGGCCACAATGAGCAGTTCTTC
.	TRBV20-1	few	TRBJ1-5	CSARKANSNQPQHF	TGCAGTGCTAGGAAGGCTAATAGCAATCAGCCCCAGCATTTT
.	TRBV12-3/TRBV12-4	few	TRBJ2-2	CASSLVPGPNTGELFF	TGTGCCAGCAGTTTAGTCCCTGGACCGAACACCGGGGAGCTGTTTTTT
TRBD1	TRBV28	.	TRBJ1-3	CASSHRGENTIYF	TGTGCCAGCAGTCACAGGGGCGAGAACACCATATATTTT
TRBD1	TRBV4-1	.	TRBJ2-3	CASSHGTGRGDTQYF	TGCGCCAGCAGCCACGGGACAGGCCGGGGAGATACGCAGTATTTT
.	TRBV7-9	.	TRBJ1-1	CASSPGDWKGTEAFF	TGTGCCAGCAGCCCCGGGGACTGGAAGGGAACTGAAGCTTTCTTT
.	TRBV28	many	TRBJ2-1	CASTQGGSYNEQFF	TGTGCCAGCACCCAGGGGGGCTCCTACAATGAGCAGTTCTTC
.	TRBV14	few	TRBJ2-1	CASSQVLTLYNEQFF	TGTGCCAGCAGCCAAGTCCTTACCCTCTACAATGAGCAGTTCTTC
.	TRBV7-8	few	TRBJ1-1	CASSELSGLNTEAFF	TGTGCCAGCTCAGAGTTGTCAGGGCTGAACACTGAAGCTTTCTTT
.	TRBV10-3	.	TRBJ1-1	CAIRAPGENTEAFF	TGTGCCATCAGGGCCCCAGGGGAGAACACTGAAGCTTTCTTT
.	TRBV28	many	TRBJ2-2	CASSLYRGSTGELFF	TGTGCCAGCAGTTTATATAGGGGGAGCACCGGGGAGCTGTTTTTT
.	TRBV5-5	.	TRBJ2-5	CASTTGSQETQYF	TGTGCCAGCACAACAGGGTCTCAAGAGACCCAGTACTTC
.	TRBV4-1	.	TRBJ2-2	CASSAGTNTGELFF	TGCGCCAGCTCGGCGGGTACGAACACCGGGGAGCTGTTTTTT